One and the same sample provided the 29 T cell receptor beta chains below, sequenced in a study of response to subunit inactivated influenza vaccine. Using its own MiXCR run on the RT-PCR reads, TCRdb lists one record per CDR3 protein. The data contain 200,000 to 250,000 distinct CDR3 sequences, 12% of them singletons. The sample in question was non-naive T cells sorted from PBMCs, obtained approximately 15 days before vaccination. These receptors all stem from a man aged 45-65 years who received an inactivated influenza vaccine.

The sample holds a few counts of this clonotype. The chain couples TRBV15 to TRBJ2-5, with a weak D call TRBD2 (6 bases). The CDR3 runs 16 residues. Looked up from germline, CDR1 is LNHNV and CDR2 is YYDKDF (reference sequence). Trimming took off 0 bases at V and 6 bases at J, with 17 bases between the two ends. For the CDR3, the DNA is TGTGCCACCAGCAGAGATAACGGCGGGATGTTTAAGACCCAGTACTTC. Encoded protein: CATSRDNGGMFKTQYF.

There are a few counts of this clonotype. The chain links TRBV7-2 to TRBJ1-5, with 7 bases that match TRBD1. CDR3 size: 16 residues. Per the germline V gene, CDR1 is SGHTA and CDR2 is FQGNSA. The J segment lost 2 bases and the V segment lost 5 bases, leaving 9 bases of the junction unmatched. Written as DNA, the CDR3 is TGTGCCAGCAGCGCACTTCCCCAGGGGGGCAATCAGCCCCAGCATTTT. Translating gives CASSALPQGGNQPQHF.

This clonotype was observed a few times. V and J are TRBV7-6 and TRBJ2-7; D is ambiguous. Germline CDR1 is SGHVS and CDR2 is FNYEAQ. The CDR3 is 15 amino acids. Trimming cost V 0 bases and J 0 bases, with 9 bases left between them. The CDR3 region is CASSLASINSYEQYF. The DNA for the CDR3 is TGTGCCAGCAGCTTAGCCTCCATTAACTCCTACGAGCAGTACTTC.

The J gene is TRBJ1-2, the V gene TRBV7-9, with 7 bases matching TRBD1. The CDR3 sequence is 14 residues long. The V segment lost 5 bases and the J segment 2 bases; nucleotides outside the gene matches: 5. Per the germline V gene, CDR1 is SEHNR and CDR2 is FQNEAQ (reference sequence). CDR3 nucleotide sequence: TGTGCCAGCAGCCCCATGACAGGGAACTATGGCTACACCTTC. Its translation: CASSPMTGNYGYTF. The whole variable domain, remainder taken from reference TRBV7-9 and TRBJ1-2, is DTGVSQNPRHKITKRGQNVTFRCDPISEHNRLYWYRQTLGQGPEFLTYFQNEAQLEKSRLLSDRFSAERPKGSFSTLEIQRTEQGDSAMYLCASSPMTGNYGYTFGSGTRLTVV.

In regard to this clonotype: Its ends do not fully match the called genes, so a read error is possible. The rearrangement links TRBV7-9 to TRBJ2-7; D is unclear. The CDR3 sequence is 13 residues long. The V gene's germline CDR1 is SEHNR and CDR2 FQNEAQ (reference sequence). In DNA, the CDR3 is TGTGCCAGCAGCCCCCCCGCCTCCAACGAGCAGTACTTC. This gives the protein CASSPPASNEQYF.

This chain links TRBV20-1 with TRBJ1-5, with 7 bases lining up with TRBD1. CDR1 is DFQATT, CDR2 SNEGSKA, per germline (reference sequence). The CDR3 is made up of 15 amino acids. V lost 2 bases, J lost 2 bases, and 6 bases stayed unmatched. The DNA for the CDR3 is TGCAGTGCTAGAAAGGGGGCCGCGGGCAATCAGCCCCAGCATTTT. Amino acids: CSARKGAAGNQPQHF.

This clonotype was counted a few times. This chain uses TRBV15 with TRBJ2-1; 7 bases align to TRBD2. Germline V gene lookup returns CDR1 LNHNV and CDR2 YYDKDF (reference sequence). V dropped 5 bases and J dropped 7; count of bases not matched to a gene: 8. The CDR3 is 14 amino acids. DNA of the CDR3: TGTGCCACCAGCCATCGGCGGGAGAAAAATGAGCAGTTCTTC. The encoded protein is CATSHRREKNEQFF.

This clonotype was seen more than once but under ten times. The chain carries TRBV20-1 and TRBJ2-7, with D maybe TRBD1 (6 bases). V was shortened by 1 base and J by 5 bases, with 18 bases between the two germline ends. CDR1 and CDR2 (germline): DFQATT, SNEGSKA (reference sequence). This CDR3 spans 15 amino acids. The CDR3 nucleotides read TGCAGTGCTAGAGGACGGACATTCCACAGGGACGAGCAGTACTTC. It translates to CSARGRTFHRDEQYF.

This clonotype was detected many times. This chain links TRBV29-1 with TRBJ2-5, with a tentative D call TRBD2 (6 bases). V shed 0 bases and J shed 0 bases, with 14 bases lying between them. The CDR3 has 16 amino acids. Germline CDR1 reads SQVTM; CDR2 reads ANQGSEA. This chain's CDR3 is CSVEDHRDLYQETQYF. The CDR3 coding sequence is TGCAGCGTTGAAGACCACCGGGACTTGTACCAAGAGACCCAGTACTTC.

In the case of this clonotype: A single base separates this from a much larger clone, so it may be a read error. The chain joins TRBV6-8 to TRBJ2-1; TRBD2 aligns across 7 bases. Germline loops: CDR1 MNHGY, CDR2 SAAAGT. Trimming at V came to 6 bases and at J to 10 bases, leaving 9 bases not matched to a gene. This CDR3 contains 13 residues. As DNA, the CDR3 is TGTGCCAGCAGAAAACCGGGGGGAGAGGAGCAGTTCTTC. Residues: CASRKPGGEEQFF.

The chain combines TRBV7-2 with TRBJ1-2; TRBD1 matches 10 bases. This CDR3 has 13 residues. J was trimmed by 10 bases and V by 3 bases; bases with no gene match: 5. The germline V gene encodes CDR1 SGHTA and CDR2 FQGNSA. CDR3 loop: CASSFGDRGNYTF. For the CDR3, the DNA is TGTGCCAGCAGCTTTGGGGACAGGGGAAACTACACCTTC.

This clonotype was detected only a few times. For the CDR3, the DNA is TGCGCCAGCAGCTTGGTATCCCAGGGTAGGAATCAGCCCCAGCATTTT. It codes for CASSLVSQGRNQPQHF. The chain uses TRBV5-1 and TRBJ1-5; a weak D match, TRBD1 (5 bases). V dropped 0 bases and J dropped 4 bases, with 14 bases sitting between them. Germline V gene sequence: CDR1 SGHRS, CDR2 YFSETQ. The CDR3 extends over 16 amino acids. Full variable domain (outside the CDR3, taken from reference TRBV5-1 and TRBJ1-5): KAGVTQTPRYLIKTRGQQVTLSCSPISGHRSVSWYQQTPGQGLQFLFEYFSETQRNKGNFPGRFSGRQFSNSRSEMNVSTLELGDSALYLCASSLVSQGRNQPQHFGDGTRLSIL.

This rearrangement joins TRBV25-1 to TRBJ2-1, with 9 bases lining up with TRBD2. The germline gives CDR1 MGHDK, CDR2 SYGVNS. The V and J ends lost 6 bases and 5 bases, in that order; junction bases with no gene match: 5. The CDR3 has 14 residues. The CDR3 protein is CASREIAGDNEQFF. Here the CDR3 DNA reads TGTGCCAGCAGGGAGATAGCGGGAGACAATGAGCAGTTCTTC.

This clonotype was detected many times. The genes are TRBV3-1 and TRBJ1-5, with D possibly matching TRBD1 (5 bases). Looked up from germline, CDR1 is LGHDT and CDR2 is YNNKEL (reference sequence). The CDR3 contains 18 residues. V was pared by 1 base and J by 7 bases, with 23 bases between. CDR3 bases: TGTGCCAGCAGCCAAGGAAGGGACTTTCAGGGACTTCTACAGCCCCAGCATTTT. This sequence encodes CASSQGRDFQGLLQPQHF.

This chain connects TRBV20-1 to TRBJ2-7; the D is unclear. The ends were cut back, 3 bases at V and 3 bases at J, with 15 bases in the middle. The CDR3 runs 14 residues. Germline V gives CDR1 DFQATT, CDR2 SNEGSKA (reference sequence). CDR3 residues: CSARDLDGYYEQYF. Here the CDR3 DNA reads TGCAGTGCTAGGGACCTGGACGGGTACTACGAGCAGTACTTC.

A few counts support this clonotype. The CDR3 sequence: CSAIVAVQSHQETQYF. The DNA for the CDR3 is TGCAGTGCTATAGTAGCCGTTCAGTCGCATCAAGAGACCCAGTACTTC. This chain uses TRBV20-1 with TRBJ2-5; no definite D call. Trimming pared 4 bases from V and 2 bases from J, leaving 20 bases between. The V gene's germline CDR1 is DFQATT and CDR2 SNEGSKA (reference sequence). This CDR3 has 16 residues.

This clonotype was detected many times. The CDR3 protein is CSASLGGPETQYF. The CDR3 DNA sequence: TGCAGCGCCTCTCTCGGGGGCCCAGAGACCCAGTACTTC. The gene calls are TRBV29-1 and TRBJ2-5; D assignment may be TRBD1 or TRBD2 (6 bases each). Germline V gene sequence: CDR1 SQVTM, CDR2 ANQGSEA. The V gene lost 7 bases and the J gene lost 4 bases, with 16 bases spanning the gap. This CDR3 is 13 amino acids long. Full variable domain (outside the CDR3, taken from reference TRBV29-1 and TRBJ2-5): SAVISQKPSRDICQRGTSLTIQCQVDSQVTMMFWYRQQPGQSLTLIATANQGSEATYESGFVIDKFPISRPNLTFSTLTVSNMSPEDSSIYLCSASLGGPETQYFGPGTRLLVL.

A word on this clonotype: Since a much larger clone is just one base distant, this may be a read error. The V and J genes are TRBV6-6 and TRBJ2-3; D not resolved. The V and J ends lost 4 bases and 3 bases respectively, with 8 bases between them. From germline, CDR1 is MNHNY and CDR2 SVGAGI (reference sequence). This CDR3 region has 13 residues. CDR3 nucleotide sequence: TGTGCCAGCAGTTTCCCGGAAACAGATACGCAGTATTTT. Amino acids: CASSFPETDTQYF.

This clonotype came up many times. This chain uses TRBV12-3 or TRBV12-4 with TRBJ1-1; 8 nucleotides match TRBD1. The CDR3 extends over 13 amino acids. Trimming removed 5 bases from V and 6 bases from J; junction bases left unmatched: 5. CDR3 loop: CASSGQGFSEAFF. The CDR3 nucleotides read TGTGCCAGCAGTGGACAGGGATTTTCTGAAGCTTTCTTT.

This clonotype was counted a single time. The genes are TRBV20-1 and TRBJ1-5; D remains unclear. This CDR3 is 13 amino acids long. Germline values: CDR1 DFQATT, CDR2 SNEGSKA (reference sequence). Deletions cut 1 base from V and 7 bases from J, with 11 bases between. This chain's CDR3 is CSARGPPAQPQHF. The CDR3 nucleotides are TGCAGTGCTAGAGGCCCCCCCGCCCAGCCCCAGCATTTT.

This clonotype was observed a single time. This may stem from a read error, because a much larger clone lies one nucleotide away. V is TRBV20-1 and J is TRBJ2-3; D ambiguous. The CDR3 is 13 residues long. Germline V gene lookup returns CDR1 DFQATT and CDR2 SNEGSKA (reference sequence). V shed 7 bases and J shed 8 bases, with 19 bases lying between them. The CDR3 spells CSGFTWAPGTQYF. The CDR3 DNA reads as TGCAGTGGATTTACATGGGCGCCCGGTACGCAGTATTTT.

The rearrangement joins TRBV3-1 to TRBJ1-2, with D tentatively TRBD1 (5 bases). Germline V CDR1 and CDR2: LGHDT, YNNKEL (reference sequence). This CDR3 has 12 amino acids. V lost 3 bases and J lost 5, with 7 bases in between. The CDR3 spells CASSQSGYGYTF. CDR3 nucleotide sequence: TGTGCCAGCAGCCAGTCAGGGTATGGCTACACCTTC.

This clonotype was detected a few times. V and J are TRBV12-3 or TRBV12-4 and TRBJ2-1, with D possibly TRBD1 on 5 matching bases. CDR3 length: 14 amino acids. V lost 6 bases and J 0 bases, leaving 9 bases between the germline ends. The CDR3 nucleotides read TGTGCCAGCAGCAGGGTAACCTCCTACAATGAGCAGTTCTTC. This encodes CASSRVTSYNEQFF.

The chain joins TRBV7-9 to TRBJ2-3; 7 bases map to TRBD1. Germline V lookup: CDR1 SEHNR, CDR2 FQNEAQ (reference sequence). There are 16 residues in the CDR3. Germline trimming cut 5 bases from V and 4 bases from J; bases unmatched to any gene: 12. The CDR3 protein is CASSPTPDRQSDTQYF. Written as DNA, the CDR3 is TGTGCCAGCAGCCCCACCCCGGACAGGCAATCAGATACGCAGTATTTT.

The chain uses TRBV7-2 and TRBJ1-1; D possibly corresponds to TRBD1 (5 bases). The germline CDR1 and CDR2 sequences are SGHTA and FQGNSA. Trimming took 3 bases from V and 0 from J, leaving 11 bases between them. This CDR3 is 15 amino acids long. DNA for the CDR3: TGTGCCAGCAGCTTGCTGGACACACTGAACACTGAAGCTTTCTTT. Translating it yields CASSLLDTLNTEAFF.

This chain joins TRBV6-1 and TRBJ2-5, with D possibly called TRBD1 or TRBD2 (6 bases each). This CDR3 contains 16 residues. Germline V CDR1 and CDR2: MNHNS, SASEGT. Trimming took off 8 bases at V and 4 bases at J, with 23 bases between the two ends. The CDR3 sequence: CASATGRGLGAETQYF. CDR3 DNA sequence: TGTGCCAGCGCCACTGGACGGGGGCTGGGGGCAGAGACCCAGTACTTC.

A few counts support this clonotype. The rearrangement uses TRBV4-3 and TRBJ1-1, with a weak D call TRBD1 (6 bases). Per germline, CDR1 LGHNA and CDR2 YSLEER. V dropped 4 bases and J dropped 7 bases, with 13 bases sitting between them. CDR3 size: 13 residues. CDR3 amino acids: CASSRKQGYEAFF. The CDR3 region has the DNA TGCGCCAGCAGCCGCAAACAGGGTTATGAAGCTTTCTTT.

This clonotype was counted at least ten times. CDR3 nucleotides: TGTGCCAGCTGGGGGTTCAGCAATCAGCCCCAGCATTTT. Encoded protein: CASWGFSNQPQHF. The chain uses TRBV6-2 or TRBV6-3 and TRBJ1-5, with D possibly being TRBD1 (5 bases). The ends were cut back, 8 bases at V and 1 base at J, with 9 bases in the middle. The CDR3 is made up of 13 amino acids. Per germline, CDR1 MNHEY and CDR2 SVGEGT.

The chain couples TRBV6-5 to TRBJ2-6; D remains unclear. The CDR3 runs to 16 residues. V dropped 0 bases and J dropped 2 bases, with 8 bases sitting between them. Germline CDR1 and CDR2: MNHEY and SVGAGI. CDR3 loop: CASSYSGVPGANVLTF. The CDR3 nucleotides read TGTGCCAGCAGTTACTCTGGAGTACCTGGGGCCAACGTCCTGACTTTC.